These 2 T cell receptor beta chains were sequenced from one sample in a study of cytomegalovirus exposure and HLA in healthy donors. Primers included in the PCR were 60 Vbeta and 13 Jbeta primers. The method was immunoSEQ multiplex PCR; TCRdb's version includes in-frame clones alone and lacks a portion of them. The profile shows 60,000 to 70,000 clones, about four fifths of them singletons. The sequencing input was PBMCs. These TCRs come from a man younger than 35 in good health and CMV-seropositive.

The chain combines TRBV5-1 with TRBJ2-7; 11 nucleotides match TRBD2. J lost 4 bases, V lost 0 bases, and 6 bases had no gene match. Germline V gene lookup returns CDR1 SGHRS and CDR2 YFSETQ. The CDR3 consists of 16 residues. This chain's CDR3 is CASSLGSGRAEYEQYF. CDR3 bases: TGCGCCAGCAGCTTGGGTAGCGGGAGGGCCGAGTACGAGCAGTACTTC.

V and J are TRBV4-1 and TRBJ2-3, with 9 bases fitting TRBD2. CDR3 size: 14 residues. After removal of 6 bases from V and 5 bases from J, the junction contained 6 bases not matched to a gene. Germline assignment: CDR1 MGHRA and CDR2 YSYEKL. The CDR3 here is CASRSSGTKDTQYF. The CDR3 DNA reads TGCGCCAGCAGGTCTAGCGGGACAAAAGATACGCAGTATTTT.